Presented here are 20 T cell receptor beta chains from one specimen sequenced in a study of shared clonotypes between healthy human individuals. Profiling relied on immunoSEQ multiplex PCR, and the TCRdb table lists in-frame clones only, not all of them. In the table there are about 680,000 clones, around three quarters of which are singletons. The sequenced sample was memory CD4+ T cells sorted from blood. Subset: CD45RA-negative fraction. The receptors here all came from a woman aged 25 to 39 in good health.

V is TRBV5-5 and J is TRBJ2-1, with TRBD2 matching over 9 bases. The CDR3 has 17 residues. V shed 0 bases and J 5 bases; nucleotides not matched to a gene: 9. Germline lookup yields CDR1 SGHKS and CDR2 YYEKEE (reference sequence). The CDR3 nucleotides are TGTGCCAGCAGCTTGGCGCAATTTGCGGGAGGGAACAATGAGCAGTTCTTC. Protein sequence: CASSLAQFAGGNNEQFF.

The chain links TRBV27 to TRBJ2-7, with D tentatively TRBD1 or TRBD2 (5 bases each). The CDR3 spans 15 residues. Per the germline V gene, CDR1 is MNHEY and CDR2 is SMNVEV (reference sequence). The V end was cut by 1 base, the J end by 7 bases, with 17 bases between. The DNA for the CDR3 is TGTGCCAGCAGTTTATTGGGGACCCACAACGGGGAGCAGTACTTC. Protein product: CASSLLGTHNGEQYF.

This chain connects TRBV5-1 to TRBJ2-1; the match to TRBD2 covers 7 bases. Germline V lookup: CDR1 SGHRS, CDR2 YFSETQ. Unmatched junction bases numbered 10, after V lost 4 bases and J lost 6 bases. The CDR3 is 15 residues long. The CDR3 sequence: CASSPLGGSLNEQFF. The CDR3 nucleotides are TGCGCCAGCAGCCCCCTTGGCGGGAGCCTCAATGAGCAGTTCTTC.

This chain joins TRBV4-1 and TRBJ2-5; TRBD2 agrees at 12 bases. Germline V gene lookup returns CDR1 MGHRA and CDR2 YSYEKL. Trimming removed 2 bases from V and 4 bases from J; junction bases left unmatched: 11. This CDR3 spans 18 amino acids. CDR3 sequence reads: CASSQPQGLAGGGETQYF. CDR3 bases: TGCGCCAGCAGCCAACCCCAGGGACTAGCGGGCGGGGGAGAGACCCAGTACTTC.

The chain combines TRBV28 with TRBJ1-1; the match to TRBD1 covers 8 bases. With 3 bases clipped from V and 1 base from J, the junction kept 1 base outside the gene matches. This CDR3 spans 14 amino acids. Germline CDR1 and CDR2: MDHEN and SYDVKM. DNA of the CDR3: TGTGCCAGCAGTTTGACAGGGGCGAACACTGAAGCTTTCTTT. Protein sequence: CASSLTGANTEAFF.

This clone was seen just once. The chain is built from TRBV7-7 and TRBJ2-3, with 13 bases identical to TRBD2. With 6 bases clipped from V and 5 bases from J, the junction kept 5 bases outside the gene matches. Germline CDR1 SSHAT, CDR2 FNYEAQ (reference sequence). The CDR3 consists of 15 residues. The CDR3 DNA reads as TGTGCCAGCAGTAGAGGACTAGCGGGAGAAGATACGCAGTATTTT. Protein sequence: CASSRGLAGEDTQYF.

This clone came up a few times. The chain combines TRBV2 with TRBJ1-2, with D possibly matching TRBD1 (6 bases). The CDR3 runs to 13 residues. Looked up from germline, CDR1 is SNHLY and CDR2 is FYNNEI. V lost 4 bases, J lost 4 bases, and 10 bases lay in between. The CDR3 bases are TGTGCCAGCAGTGCAGGGGACGGCTATGGCTACACCTTC. Amino acid sequence: CASSAGDGYGYTF. Filled out from reference TRBV2 and TRBJ1-2, the complete variable domain reads EPEVTQTPSHQVTQMGQEVILRCVPISNHLYFYWYRQILGQKVEFLVSFYNNEISEKSEIFDDQFSVERPDGSNFTLKIRSTKLEDSAMYFCASSAGDGYGYTFGSGTRLTVV.

This sequence joins TRBV19 and TRBJ2-2, with D perhaps matching TRBD2 (6 bases). The CDR3 has 15 amino acids. V lost 5 bases and J lost 5, with 15 bases in between. Germline V gives CDR1 LNHDA, CDR2 SQIVND (reference sequence). DNA for the CDR3: TGTGCCAGTAGTGGTCGGGAGAAGGGGACCGGGGAGCTGTTTTTT. Protein sequence: CASSGREKGTGELFF. The whole variable domain, filled in from reference TRBV19 and TRBJ2-2, reads DGGITQSPKYLFRKEGQNVTLSCEQNLNHDAMYWYRQDPGQGLRLIYYSQIVNDFQKGDIAEGYSVSREKKESFPLTVTSAQKNPTAFYLCASSGREKGTGELFFGEGSRLTVL.

This clone was seen a handful of times. The chain carries TRBV6-4 and TRBJ2-2; a possible D gene is TRBD2 (6 bases). The CDR3 covers 13 residues. V lost 2 bases, J lost 7 bases, and 8 bases lay in between. CDR1 and CDR2 (germline): MRHNA, SNTAGT. The CDR3 sequence: CASSDREVGELFF. The CDR3 DNA follows: TGTGCCAGCAGTGACAGGGAGGTCGGGGAGCTGTTTTTT.

V usage is TRBV12-5 and J usage is TRBJ2-3, with TRBD2 matching 8 bases. V lost 6 bases to trimming and J lost 1 base; unmatched junction nucleotides: 0. Per germline, CDR1 LGHNT and CDR2 FRNRAP. The CDR3 is 13 residues long. CDR3 in amino acids: CASGTSGTDTQYF. In nucleotides, the CDR3 is TGTGCTAGTGGGACTAGCGGCACAGATACGCAGTATTTT.

This clone was seen just once. CDR3 in amino acids: CASSLVRLNTDTQYF. The CDR3 DNA reads TGTGCCAGCAGTTTAGTGAGACTCAACACAGATACGCAGTATTTT. This chain connects TRBV27 to TRBJ2-3; D unclear. There are 15 residues in the CDR3. V gave up 2 bases and J gave up 2 bases, with 11 bases separating them. Germline CDR1 MNHEY, CDR2 SMNVEV (reference sequence).

This clone was counted once. The rearrangement joins TRBV10-1 to TRBJ2-2; 7 bases are a match to TRBD1. CDR3 size: 14 residues. Germline trimming cut 9 bases from V and 5 bases from J; bases unmatched to any gene: 9. Germline V lookup: CDR1 WNHNN, CDR2 SYGVQD (reference sequence). Here the CDR3 DNA reads TGCGCCAGGAAGGACAGGCCAAGAACCGGGGAGCTGTTTTTT. Translating gives CARKDRPRTGELFF.

This chain uses TRBV5-1 with TRBJ1-2; TRBD1 matches at 7 bases. This CDR3 comprises 15 residues. Looked up from germline, CDR1 is SGHRS and CDR2 is YFSETQ. Germline trimming cut 5 bases from V and 6 bases from J; bases unmatched to any gene: 13. The CDR3 loop reads CASRPRQGNLDGYTF. The CDR3, as DNA: TGCGCCAGCAGACCCCGACAGGGTAATCTTGATGGCTACACCTTC.

The chain joins TRBV5-8 to TRBJ2-5, with unresolved D. Per germline, CDR1 SGHTS and CDR2 YDEGEE. There are 13 residues in the CDR3. V shed 2 bases and J shed 5 bases, with 10 bases lying between them. This chain's CDR3 is CASSLRLSETQYF. The CDR3 coding sequence is TGTGCCAGCAGCTTACGACTTTCGGAGACCCAGTACTTC.

The V and J genes are TRBV19 and TRBJ2-6; TRBD1 agrees at 8 bases. With 3 bases clipped from V and 3 bases from J, the junction kept 10 bases outside the gene matches. This CDR3 is 18 amino acids long. CDR1 and CDR2 from the germline V gene are LNHDA and SQIVND (reference sequence). CDR3 loop: CASSIIGTGYIGANVLTF. Written as DNA, the CDR3 is TGTGCCAGTAGTATTATTGGGACAGGCTATATTGGGGCCAACGTCCTGACTTTC.

V is TRBV5-1 and J is TRBJ2-5; perhaps D is TRBD1 or TRBD2 (6 bases each). This CDR3 has 15 amino acids. The V end was cut by 4 bases, the J end by 5 bases, with 18 bases between. CDR1 is SGHRS, CDR2 YFSETQ, per germline. Here the CDR3 reads CASSPPRDGGETQYF. The CDR3 DNA is TGCGCCAGCAGCCCGCCGCGGGACGGGGGCGAGACCCAGTACTTC.

J is TRBJ2-1 and V is TRBV10-3, with 8 bases fitting TRBD2. Looked up from germline, CDR1 is ENHRY and CDR2 is SYGVKD. The junction had 9 bases not matched to a gene; V was cut back by 6 bases and J by 8 bases. The CDR3 has 14 residues. The CDR3 is CAIRDGRASDEQFF. The CDR3 DNA follows: TGTGCCATCAGGGACGGGAGGGCCTCTGATGAGCAGTTCTTC.

The J gene is TRBJ1-5, the V gene TRBV7-4, with 10 nucleotides matching TRBD1. Germline CDR1 SGHVT, CDR2 SQSDAQ. CDR3 length: 14 amino acids. The J segment lost 6 bases and the V segment lost 5 bases, leaving 4 bases of the junction unmatched. The CDR3 sequence is CASSRTGGGQPQHF. The DNA of the CDR3 is TGTGCCAGCAGCCGGACAGGGGGAGGTCAGCCCCAGCATTTT.

This chain links TRBV6-1 with TRBJ2-7; 12 bases agree with TRBD2. This CDR3 has 15 amino acids. J gave up 2 bases and V 9 bases, and 8 bases lay outside the gene matches. Germline CDR1 reads MNHNS; CDR2 reads SASEGT. CDR3 in amino acids: CASQPSGRATYEQYF. The CDR3 nucleotides are TGTGCCAGTCAACCTAGCGGGAGGGCCACCTACGAGCAGTACTTC.

This clone was counted once. This rearrangement joins TRBV19 to TRBJ2-5, with 11 bases identical to TRBD1. Germline V gene lookup returns CDR1 LNHDA and CDR2 SQIVND (reference sequence). V trimming: 7 bases; J trimming: 4 bases; junction bases outside the gene matches: 8. This CDR3 has 15 residues. The CDR3 DNA sequence: TGTGCCAGTACCCAAGGGGGGACAGGGGGAGAGACCCAGTACTTC. Translating it yields CASTQGGTGGETQYF.